The 21 T cell receptor beta chains below were found in one sample sequenced in a study of T cells of healthy individuals. TCRdb reprocessed the 5' RACE reads via MiXCR and lists one record per CDR3 protein. The repertoire holds roughly 87,000 distinct CDR3 sequences, with approximately 15% as singletons. The receptor source for this set is a human donor in good health.

In this sample, this clonotype turned up many times. The chain recombines TRBV4-1 with TRBJ2-1, with TRBD1 identical over 8 bases. The V gene's germline CDR1 is MGHRA and CDR2 YSYEKL. V shed 3 bases and J 9 bases; nucleotides not matched to a gene: 16. The CDR3 extends over 17 amino acids. Here the CDR3 DNA reads TGCGCCAGCAGCCAGGACTTCCTGGACAGGGTACGGGGTGAGCAGTTCTTC. It encodes CASSQDFLDRVRGEQFF.

V usage is TRBV30 and J usage is TRBJ1-2; unclear D gene. There are 11 residues in the CDR3. Between the trimmed V and J ends, which lost 4 bases and 4 bases, there was a span of 7 bases. Germline lookup yields CDR1 GTSNPN and CDR2 SVGIG (reference sequence). CDR3 in amino acids: CAWTRSYGYTF. CDR3 in DNA: TGTGCCTGGACCAGATCCTATGGCTACACCTTC.

The rearrangement joins TRBV20-1 to TRBJ2-3; TRBD2 aligns across 7 bases. The ends lost 2 bases at V and 1 base at J; junction bases unmatched: 3. The CDR3 consists of 14 residues. From germline, CDR1 is DFQATT and CDR2 SNEGSKA (reference sequence). In DNA form, the CDR3 reads TGCAGTGCTAGAACGCTAGCGGGCACAGATACGCAGTATTTT. Its translation is CSARTLAGTDTQYF.

The table lists this clonotype with many counts. This CDR3 reads CASSLGTSGYNEQFF. CDR3 sequence (DNA): TGTGCCAGCAGCTTAGGGACTAGCGGTTACAATGAGCAGTTCTTC. This sequence joins TRBV11-3 and TRBJ2-1, with TRBD2 matching over 10 bases. The CDR3 spans 15 residues. Germline V CDR1 and CDR2: SGHNT, YENEEA. V dropped 1 base and J dropped 4; count of bases not matched to a gene: 1. Looking up the rest from reference TRBV11-3 and TRBJ2-1 gives the full variable domain: EAGVVQSPRYKIIEKKQPVAFWCNPISGHNTLYWYLQNLGQGPELLIRYENEEAVDDSQLPKDRFSAERLKGVDSTLKIQPAELGDSAVYLCASSLGTSGYNEQFFGPGTRLTVL.

The chain is built from TRBV5-1 and TRBJ2-7; 7 nucleotides line up with TRBD2. This CDR3 region has 14 residues. Germline V gene lookup returns CDR1 SGHRS and CDR2 YFSETQ. V lost 4 bases and J lost 2; bases outside the gene matches: 6. The CDR3: CASSAGLRTYEQYF. In DNA, the CDR3 is TGCGCCAGCAGCGCGGGACTACGAACCTACGAGCAGTACTTC.

The chain recombines TRBV11-2 with TRBJ2-1; 10 nucleotides line up with TRBD1. The CDR3 length is 17 residues. Losses at the gene ends were 2 bases for V and 1 base for J; bases not matched to a gene: 5. In germline, CDR1 is SGHAT, CDR2 FQNNGV. Written as DNA, the CDR3 is TGTGCCAGCAGCTTAAGCCCGGGACAGGGGTCCTACAATGAGCAGTTCTTC. This sequence encodes CASSLSPGQGSYNEQFF.

This clonotype was seen many times. The chain employs TRBV6-5 and TRBJ2-7, with 9 bases matching TRBD2. CDR1 is MNHEY, CDR2 SVGAGI, per germline. The CDR3 totals 15 residues. V lost 2 bases to trimming and J lost 3 bases; unmatched junction nucleotides: 5. CDR3 coding DNA: TGTGCCAGCAGTTACAGGCGGGGGGGCCACTACGAGCAGTACTTC. Protein product: CASSYRRGGHYEQYF.

This clonotype appeared many times. V usage is TRBV4-2 and J usage is TRBJ2-2; 13 nucleotides agree with TRBD2. The J segment lost 2 bases and the V segment lost 1 base, leaving 7 bases of the junction unmatched. The CDR3 covers 19 residues. Per germline, CDR1 LGHNA and CDR2 YNFKEQ. The CDR3, as DNA: TGTGCCAGCAGCCAAGCCGGGACTAGCGGGATCTATAACACCGGGGAGCTGTTTTTT. Protein sequence: CASSQAGTSGIYNTGELFF.

The chain couples TRBV24-1 to TRBJ2-3; 9 nucleotides align to TRBD2. CDR3 length equals 15 residues. Per the germline V gene, CDR1 is KGHDR and CDR2 is SFDVKD. With V trimmed by 4 bases and J by 2 bases, 3 bases remained unmatched. In DNA form, the CDR3 reads TGTGCCACCAGTGAGAGCGGGGGGCTCACAGATACGCAGTATTTT. Translating it yields CATSESGGLTDTQYF.

This clonotype appeared many times. This chain uses TRBV7-2 with TRBJ1-6; TRBD1 aligns across 9 bases. This CDR3 spans 16 amino acids. Germline trimming cut 5 bases from V and 7 bases from J; bases unmatched to any gene: 9. The germline V gene has CDR1 SGHTA and CDR2 FQGNSA. In nucleotides, the CDR3 is TGTGCCAGCAGCAAGACAGGGGGAATAAGCAATTCACCCCTCCACTTT. It codes for CASSKTGGISNSPLHF.

This clonotype was picked up a small number of times. V is TRBV5-4 and J is TRBJ2-6; D gene unclear. Germline V gene data show CDR1 as SGHNT and CDR2 as YYREEE (reference sequence). The CDR3 runs to 15 residues. Trimming pared 0 bases from V and 3 bases from J, leaving 7 bases between. The CDR3 sequence: CASSLGGFGANVLTF. In nucleotides, the CDR3 is TGTGCCAGCAGCTTGGGTGGGTTTGGGGCCAACGTCCTGACTTTC.

This clonotype came up a few times. In nucleotides, the CDR3 is TGCAGTGCTACCCCGACAGGGGCGAGGACAGATACGCAGTATTTT. It is translated as CSATPTGARTDTQYF. The genes are TRBV20-1 and TRBJ2-3; 8 nucleotides match TRBD1. Germline assignment: CDR1 DFQATT and CDR2 SNEGSKA (reference sequence). This CDR3 is 15 amino acids long. With V trimmed by 4 bases and J by 3 bases, 9 bases remained unmatched.

This clonotype was found once. The rearrangement links TRBV5-1 to TRBJ2-3; 8 bases are a match to TRBD2. Per germline, CDR1 SGHRS and CDR2 YFSETQ. CDR3 length: 15 residues. The V segment lost 5 bases and the J segment 0 bases; nucleotides outside the gene matches: 5. CDR3 sequence reads: CASSKLAESTDTQYF. The CDR3 region has the DNA TGCGCCAGCAGTAAACTAGCGGAGAGCACAGATACGCAGTATTTT. Complete variable domain (other parts from reference TRBV5-1 and TRBJ2-3): KAGVTQTPRYLIKTRGQQVTLSCSPISGHRSVSWYQQTPGQGLQFLFEYFSETQRNKGNFPGRFSGRQFSNSRSEMNVSTLELGDSALYLCASSKLAESTDTQYFGPGTRLTVL.

This clonotype was observed at least ten times. The chain uses TRBV11-2 and TRBJ2-7; either TRBD1 or TRBD2 may fit D (5 bases each). CDR1 SGHAT and CDR2 FQNNGV come from the germline V gene. The CDR3 is 16 residues long. Trimming pared 2 bases from V and 2 bases from J, leaving 16 bases between. The CDR3 region has the DNA TGTGCCAGCAGCTTACCTGGCTGGGACGGCGCCTACGAGCAGTACTTC. Translating gives CASSLPGWDGAYEQYF.

This clonotype was recorded a few times. The rearrangement links TRBV7-9 to TRBJ2-7, with TRBD1 as a possible D gene (6 bases). Germline CDR1 SEHNR, CDR2 FQNEAQ (reference sequence). Trimming pared 5 bases from V and 1 base from J, leaving 15 bases between. This CDR3 contains 15 residues. The CDR3 sequence is CASSPRGHGSYEQYF. The DNA of the CDR3 is TGTGCCAGCAGCCCCCGGGGACACGGGTCCTACGAGCAGTACTTC.

In this sample, this clonotype turned up a few times. The rearrangement links TRBV18 to TRBJ2-7, with 12 bases matching TRBD1. The V gene's germline CDR1 is KGHSH and CDR2 LQKENI. This CDR3 is 15 amino acids long. The junction had 12 bases not matched to a gene; V was cut back by 4 bases and J by 11 bases. The CDR3 region is CASSQDPGQGAMEYF. The CDR3, as DNA: TGTGCCAGCTCACAGGATCCGGGACAGGGGGCGATGGAGTACTTC.

This clonotype was found a few times. V is TRBV5-1 and J is TRBJ1-5; D ambiguous. The length of the CDR3 is 13 residues. The germline V gene has CDR1 SGHRS and CDR2 YFSETQ. Trimming cost V 1 base and J 4 bases, with 6 bases left between them. The CDR3 DNA is TGCGCCAGCAGCTTGTACGGAAATCAGCCCCAGCATTTT. Translating gives CASSLYGNQPQHF.

This clonotype has a count of ten or more. The J gene is TRBJ2-3, the V gene TRBV4-3; D uncertain. V was pared by 1 base and J by 6 bases, with 8 bases between. The CDR3 has 13 residues. Germline loops: CDR1 LGHNA, CDR2 YSLEER. The CDR3 coding sequence is TGCGCCAGCAGCCAAGGAACGGTGGATACGCAGTATTTT. This sequence encodes CASSQGTVDTQYF.

This clonotype has only a few counts. The chain couples TRBV18 to TRBJ2-7, with 10 nucleotides matching TRBD2. Germline V lookup: CDR1 KGHSH, CDR2 LQKENI. This CDR3 is 14 amino acids long. Trimming took 4 bases from V and 4 from J; bases not matched to a gene: 4. The CDR3: CASSRASGGYEQYF. The DNA of the CDR3 is TGTGCCAGCTCACGAGCTAGCGGGGGTTACGAGCAGTACTTC.

The chain is built from TRBV9 and TRBJ2-5, with D perhaps TRBD2 (5 bases). CDR1 and CDR2 from the germline V gene are SGDLS and YYNGEE. V lost 0 bases and J 2 bases, leaving 5 bases between the germline ends. The length of the CDR3 is 13 residues. CDR3 DNA sequence: TGTGCCAGCAGCGTAGCGGGACAAGAGACCCAGTACTTC. It encodes CASSVAGQETQYF.

This clonotype was seen a handful of times. The rearrangement uses TRBV4-3 and TRBJ1-1; D is uncertain. Trimming cost V 4 bases and J 1 base, with 7 bases left between them. Germline assignment: CDR1 LGHNA and CDR2 YSLEER. The CDR3 spans 13 residues. CDR3 coding DNA: TGCGCCAGCAGCCGTAAAGGGAACACTGAAGCTTTCTTT. Its translation: CASSRKGNTEAFF.